The subject of this entry is one TCR beta chain. The antigen remains undetermined. These data come from a study of OX40 agonist ivuxolimab in advanced cancers. Study in general: Previous treatment with anti-PD-1, anti-PD-L1 or anti-CTLA-4 therapy was allowed; 35% to 50% had received some. In three patients, partial responses were observed, one with hepatocellular carcinoma and two with cutaneous melanoma.

Study-wide findings and caveats: On average, CD8+ T cells had more expanded clones than CD4+.

Germline V gives CDR1 GTSNPN, CDR2 SVGIG (reference sequence). The CDR3 is made up of 11 amino acids. V trimming: 7 bases; J trimming: 8 bases; junction bases outside the gene matches: 7. The table came from immunoSEQ multiplex PCR; TCRdb's copy has only in-frame clones and leaves some out. The sample lists some 63,000 clones; around 84% were seen once. No patient had autoimmune disease or received systemic immunosuppression. The V and J genes are TRBV30 and TRBJ1-2, with 7 bases aligning to TRBD1. The source is an adult with an advanced solid tumor such as melanoma, head and neck, liver or kidney cancer. The source was CD4+ or CD8+ T cells sorted from blood, collected in a trial of the OX40 agonist ivuxolimab. DNA for the CDR3: TGTGCCTCCCGGGACAGAAGAGGCTACACCTTC. Protein sequence: CASRDRRGYTF. The full variable domain, rest sourced from reference TRBV30 and TRBJ1-2, is SQTIHQWPATLVQPVGSPLSLECTVEGTSNPNLYWYRQAAGRGLQLLFYSVGIGQISSEVPQNLSASRPQDRQFILSSKKLLLSDSGFYLCASRDRRGYTFGSGTRLTVV.